The clone carrying this T cell receptor (beta chain) has more than one count but fewer than ten. The sample belongs to a study of beta chain features in type 1 diabetes. Investigators reverse transcribed all isolated RNA, so they sequenced expressed TCRB transcripts. Profiling relied on immunoSEQ multiplex PCR, and the TCRdb table lists in-frame clones only, not all of them. The sample comprises 350,000 to 400,000 clones, about 16% of which are singletons, and around 0.02% rests with the top ten. The CDR3 totals 16 residues. Germline values: CDR1 SQVTM, CDR2 ANQGSEA. V lost 5 bases, J lost 2 bases, and 15 bases stayed unmatched.

The specimen sequenced was naive CD4+ T cells from blood. The clonotype originates from a woman under 30 in good health. This chain connects TRBV29-1 to TRBJ2-7, with 7 bases fitting TRBD2. The chain's CDR3 is CSVQLIPGLPTYEQYF. The CDR3, as DNA: TGCAGCGTTCAATTAATCCCGGGACTACCGACCTACGAGCAGTACTTC.